The 11 T cell receptor beta chains listed next were all sequenced from one sample in a study of cytomegalovirus exposure and HLA in healthy donors. The protocol was immunoSEQ multiplex PCR, while the TCRdb copy is restricted to in-frame clones and leaves out a portion. This table has 100,000 to 150,000 clones, about 87% appearing once. Sequencing used PBMCs. These receptors were taken from a young woman in good health and CMV-seronegative.

The gene calls are TRBV19 and TRBJ2-1; 14 bases are shared with TRBD2. Germline CDR1 reads LNHDA; CDR2 reads SQIVND (reference sequence). The V and J ends lost 3 bases and 8 bases, in that order; junction bases with no gene match: 9. This CDR3 spans 17 amino acids. The CDR3 DNA reads as TGTGCCAGTAGTATTGGGGGGACTAGCGGGAGTCCGTATGAGCAGTTCTTC. It codes for CASSIGGTSGSPYEQFF.

This chain links TRBV27 with TRBJ1-6; no reliable D call. The ends were cut back, 7 bases at V and 9 bases at J, with 19 bases in the middle. This CDR3 is built from 15 residues. Germline V CDR1 and CDR2: MNHEY, SMNVEV (reference sequence). The CDR3 DNA is TGTGCCAGCACCCCCTACCCGGGAAGAGGTTCACCCCTCCACTTT. It encodes CASTPYPGRGSPLHF.

The rearrangement links TRBV15 to TRBJ1-2; D is possibly TRBD1 (6 bases). V shed 5 bases and J shed 5 bases, with 18 bases lying between them. This CDR3 has 15 amino acids. The germline CDR1 and CDR2 sequences are LNHNV and YYDKDF (reference sequence). The CDR3 sequence: CATSLNEGGSYGYTF. CDR3 coding DNA: TGTGCCACCAGCCTAAATGAAGGGGGAAGTTATGGCTACACCTTC.

V usage is TRBV5-1 and J usage is TRBJ1-2, with D possibly matching TRBD1 (6 bases). CDR3 size: 19 residues. Germline assignment: CDR1 SGHRS and CDR2 YFSETQ. V lost 0 bases and J lost 7, with 28 bases in between. CDR3 protein: CASSLAWVGVRNRVGGYTF. CDR3 nucleotides: TGCGCCAGCAGCTTGGCCTGGGTCGGCGTTCGGAACAGGGTGGGTGGCTACACCTTC.

The chain couples TRBV18 to TRBJ1-1, with TRBD1 as a possible D gene (6 bases). The ends were cut back, 3 bases at V and 0 bases at J, with 11 bases in the middle. This CDR3 contains 15 residues. Looked up from germline, CDR1 is KGHSH and CDR2 is LQKENI. The CDR3 loop is CASSPPRTVNTEAFF. The CDR3 coding sequence is TGTGCCAGCTCACCGCCGCGGACAGTGAACACTGAAGCTTTCTTT.

This clone was detected only once. The chain has TRBV4-1 and TRBJ2-7; D might be TRBD1 (6 bases). This CDR3 comprises 15 residues. The germline gives CDR1 MGHRA, CDR2 YSYEKL. The V end lost 4 bases, the J end lost 5 bases, and 18 bases lay between the germline ends. The CDR3 is CASSPLGGPVNEQYF. For the CDR3, the DNA is TGCGCCAGCAGCCCCCTAGGGGGACCCGTGAACGAGCAGTACTTC.

The chain has TRBV13 and TRBJ2-6; TRBD1 might be the D (5 bases). This CDR3 has 18 residues. The V gene lost 1 base and the J gene lost 0 bases, with 13 bases spanning the gap. Germline CDR1 reads PRHDT; CDR2 reads FYEKMQ (reference sequence). The CDR3 here is CASSLVVGPSSGANVLTF. The DNA of the CDR3 is TGTGCCAGCAGCTTAGTGGTGGGGCCGAGCTCTGGGGCCAACGTCCTGACTTTC.

The genes are TRBV5-4 and TRBJ1-1, with TRBD1 matching 9 bases. The CDR3 runs 14 residues. CDR1 is SGHNT and CDR2 is YYREEE in the germline V gene (reference sequence). V dropped 9 bases and J dropped 2; count of bases not matched to a gene: 8. CDR3 residues: CATTGGAGNTEAFF. For the CDR3, the DNA is TGTGCCACCACAGGGGGCGCGGGAAACACTGAAGCTTTCTTT.

V and J are TRBV30 and TRBJ2-7, with 12 bases identical to TRBD2. CDR3 length: 14 residues. Germline loops: CDR1 GTSNPN, CDR2 SVGIG (reference sequence). The V gene end was trimmed by 3 bases and the J gene end by 4 bases; junction bases not matched to a gene: 4. The CDR3 DNA reads TGTGCCTGGAGCGCCGGGACTAGCGGGTACGAGCAGTACTTC. As protein: CAWSAGTSGYEQYF.

V usage is TRBV19 and J usage is TRBJ2-2; 8 positions agree with TRBD2. Germline V gives CDR1 LNHDA, CDR2 SQIVND (reference sequence). V dropped 3 bases and J dropped 3; count of bases not matched to a gene: 9. This CDR3 has 17 amino acids. In nucleotides, the CDR3 is TGTGCCAGTAGTATTAGACGTACGGGGGGGTACACCGGGGAGCTGTTTTTT. This codes for CASSIRRTGGYTGELFF.

The chain links TRBV5-6 to TRBJ2-7; 7 positions match TRBD1. The V and J ends lost 4 bases and 0 bases, in that order; junction bases with no gene match: 7. This CDR3 contains 15 residues. The germline gives CDR1 SGHDT, CDR2 YYEEEE. Here the CDR3 DNA reads TGTGCCAGCAGCCAACAGGGGCCTAGCTCCTACGAGCAGTACTTC. This sequence encodes CASSQQGPSSYEQYF.